Presented here are 7 T cell receptor beta chains from one specimen sequenced in a study of cytomegalovirus exposure and HLA in healthy donors. PCR involved 60 Vbeta and 13 Jbeta primers. The method was immunoSEQ multiplex PCR; TCRdb's version includes in-frame clones alone and lacks a portion of them. This sample yields over 130,000 clones, of which approximately 80% are seen a single time; 6.2% belongs to the top ten. Sequencing was done on a sample of PBMCs. These receptors were obtained from a woman in her thirties or forties in good health and CMV-seropositive.

The chain employs TRBV15 and TRBJ2-7; D might be TRBD1 (6 bases). CDR1 LNHNV and CDR2 YYDKDF come from the germline V gene (reference sequence). The CDR3 is 15 residues long. Deletions cut 1 base from V and 4 bases from J, with 14 bases between. CDR3 amino acids: CATSRAGQGIYEQYF. The CDR3 nucleotides are TGTGCCACCAGCAGAGCGGGCCAGGGGATATACGAGCAGTACTTC.

The chain combines TRBV6-1 with TRBJ1-3; tentatively, D is TRBD1 (5 bases). The CDR3 loop spans 15 amino acids. CDR1 is MNHNS, CDR2 SASEGT, per germline. The germline V and J ends were trimmed by 5 bases and 0 bases, with 11 bases remaining between them. The CDR3: CASSPSGVSGNTIYF. CDR3 sequence (DNA): TGTGCCAGCAGTCCTTCGGGGGTCTCTGGAAACACCATATATTTT.

V and J are TRBV10-2 and TRBJ2-7, with 8 bases matching TRBD1. V lost 9 bases to trimming and J lost 2 bases; unmatched junction nucleotides: 3. Germline CDR1 and CDR2: WSHSY and SAAADI. The CDR3 consists of 12 residues. The CDR3 sequence is CASRDRPYEQYF. DNA of the CDR3: TGCGCCAGTCGGGACAGGCCCTACGAGCAGTACTTC.

The V and J genes are TRBV7-9 and TRBJ1-4; D might be TRBD1 (6 bases). V gave up 3 bases and J gave up 5 bases, with 10 bases separating them. This CDR3 is built from 14 residues. Germline V gene data show CDR1 as SEHNR and CDR2 as FQNEAQ (reference sequence). Here the CDR3 reads CASSFRQANEKLFF. The CDR3 nucleotides read TGTGCCAGCAGCTTCCGACAGGCAAATGAAAAACTGTTTTTT.

This clone was counted only a few times. CDR3: CASSSIQGFEKLFF. The CDR3 DNA reads TGTGCCAGCAGCTCCATACAGGGATTCGAAAAACTGTTTTTT. J is TRBJ1-4 and V is TRBV7-6; the D gene is possibly TRBD1 (6 bases). Germline CDR1 SGHVS, CDR2 FNYEAQ. This CDR3 region has 14 residues. V was clipped by 4 bases and J by 8 bases, with 14 bases between them.

J is TRBJ2-7 and V is TRBV11-2; D possibly corresponds to TRBD1 (5 bases). Trimming shortened V by 0 bases and J by 3 bases, and 6 bases separated the two germline ends. Germline V gene sequence: CDR1 SGHAT, CDR2 FQNNGV. There are 13 residues in the CDR3. CDR3 in amino acids: CASSLEQDYEQYF. CDR3 in DNA: TGTGCCAGCAGCTTAGAACAGGACTACGAGCAGTACTTC.

The V call is TRBV27, the J call TRBJ2-1; 8 bases align to TRBD2. The V segment lost 7 bases and the J segment 6 bases; nucleotides outside the gene matches: 5. The length of the CDR3 is 13 residues. Germline V CDR1 and CDR2: MNHEY, SMNVEV (reference sequence). In DNA form, the CDR3 reads TGTGCCAGCACTAGCGGGCTCTTCAATGAGCAGTTCTTC. Translation gives CASTSGLFNEQFF.